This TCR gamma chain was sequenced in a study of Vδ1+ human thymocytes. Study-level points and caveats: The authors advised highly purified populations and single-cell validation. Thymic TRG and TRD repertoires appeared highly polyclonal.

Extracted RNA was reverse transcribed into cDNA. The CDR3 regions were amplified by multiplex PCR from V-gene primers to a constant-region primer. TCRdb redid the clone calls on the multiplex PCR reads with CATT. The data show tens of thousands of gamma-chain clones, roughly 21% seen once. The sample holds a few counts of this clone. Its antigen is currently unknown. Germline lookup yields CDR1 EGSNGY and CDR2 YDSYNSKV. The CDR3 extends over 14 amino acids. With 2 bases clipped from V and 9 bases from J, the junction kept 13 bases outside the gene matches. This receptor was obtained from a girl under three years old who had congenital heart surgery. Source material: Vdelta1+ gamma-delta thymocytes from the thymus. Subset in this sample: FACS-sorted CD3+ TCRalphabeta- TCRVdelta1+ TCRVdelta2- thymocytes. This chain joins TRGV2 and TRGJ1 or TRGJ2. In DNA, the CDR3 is TGTGCCACCTGGGACGAGGATGAAACGGGTAAGAAACTCTTT. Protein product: CATWDEDETGKKLF.